This entry concerns a single T cell receptor (beta chain). This clonotype appeared many times. What antigen it recognizes has not been identified. The input lacks base qualities; no much larger clone sits a single base away. These data are taken from a study of human T cells and chemical hapten exposure (dated by TCRdb to the early 2020s). A note on the overall study: Libraries were pooled for sequencing, and variation in per-sample TCR yields was attributed mainly to small differences in library volumes within the pool. From each blood RNA sample, both TCR alpha and TCR beta chains were sequenced. The study tracked peripheral blood TCR repertoire changes in vivo during primary and secondary sensitization to the hapten diphenylcyclopropenone (DPC) in alopecia patients. The investigation overall reported the following: After repeated subsampling, the strength of the expansion versus patch-test correlation and the threshold at which it became significant changed. DPC sensitization did not change the number of TCRs with a frequency above 1 in 1000, and there was no evidence of changes in global repertoire structure.

Counted from cysteine to phenylalanine, this CDR3 has 14 amino acids. Solely the CDR3 DNA is kept, with 42 bases framed from the first base. Trimmed from V: 4 bases; trimmed from J: 3 bases; junction bases lacking a gene match: 4. CDR1 and CDR2 are drawn from the germline V gene: SGHTA, FQGNSA. The library came from 5' RACE. The listed sequencing device is Illumina MiSeq. During library preparation, unique molecular identifiers were attached to individual cDNA molecules so that TCRs could be counted quantitatively and reproducibly. As for the authors' bioinformatics: Samples had a median of 95,638 TCRs, with a range from roughly 23,224 to 700,000. The Decombinator software suite was used to annotate the V, J and CDR3 of the TCR reads. For the PS versus PT1 abundance plots, all samples were subsampled to the same number of TCRs (28,000). TCRs were defined as expanded if absent before sensitization and observed at least eight times at the 2-week time point. TCRdb passed the public sequencing reads through fastp at Q25 and MiXCR, retaining productive beta sequences. Each record represents a unique CDR3 protein, reported with the most common genes and DNA among its rows. V and J calls and clone size were set by TCRdb, not the authors. This sample is represented by 150,000 or so distinct CDR3 sequences; 4.1% of them were singletons. The leading ten clones occupy around 1.5% of the sample.

Total RNA was extracted from unfractionated whole blood that had been collected in Tempus Blood RNA tubes. A few healthy volunteers were used as TCR sequencing controls and were bled at day 0, 2 weeks and 6 weeks. The rearranged segments are TRBV7-2 and TRBJ2-7, with 9 junctional bases fitting TRBD1. The receptor was isolated from a female donor in good health. The sequenced DNA: TGTGCCAGCAGCTCCTCGACAGGGGGCTACGAGCAGTACTTC. Its product reads: CASSSSTGGYEQYF.